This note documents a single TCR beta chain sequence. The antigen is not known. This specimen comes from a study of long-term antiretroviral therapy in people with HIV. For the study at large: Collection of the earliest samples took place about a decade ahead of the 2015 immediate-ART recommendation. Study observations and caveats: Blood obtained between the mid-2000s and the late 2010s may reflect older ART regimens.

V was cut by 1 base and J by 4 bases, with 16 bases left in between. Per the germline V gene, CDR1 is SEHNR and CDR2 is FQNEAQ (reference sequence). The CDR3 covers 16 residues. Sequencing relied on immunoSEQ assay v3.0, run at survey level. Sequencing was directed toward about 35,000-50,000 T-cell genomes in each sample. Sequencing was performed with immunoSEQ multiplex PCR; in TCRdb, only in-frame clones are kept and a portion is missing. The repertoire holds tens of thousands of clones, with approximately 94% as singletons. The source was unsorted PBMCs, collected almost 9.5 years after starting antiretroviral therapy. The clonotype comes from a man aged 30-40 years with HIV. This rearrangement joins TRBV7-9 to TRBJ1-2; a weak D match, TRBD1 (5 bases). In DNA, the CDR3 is TGTGCCAGCAGCTTAGTGATAGGGGCGCCTGGCTATGGCTACACCTTC. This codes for CASSLVIGAPGYGYTF.